The 3 T cell receptor beta chains below all came from one sample that was sequenced in a study of T cell changes during pregnancy in multiple sclerosis. Clones were read by immunoSEQ multiplex PCR, and TCRdb kept only the in-frame ones, dropping some. The profile shows 25,000 to 35,000 clones, 80% to 90% of them singletons. The sequences come from CD8+ T cells from peripheral blood mononuclear cells, collected in the second trimester of pregnancy. The receptor set was obtained from a female donor with multiple sclerosis, enrolled in a pregnancy study.

The CDR3 spells CSGRGETTGELFF. Written as DNA, the CDR3 is TGCAGCGGGCGCGGGGAGACCACCGGGGAGCTGTTTTTT. The chain is built from TRBV29-1 and TRBJ2-2; TRBD2 might be the D (6 bases). The germline V gene has CDR1 SQVTM and CDR2 ANQGSEA. The germline V and J ends were trimmed by 7 bases and 4 bases, with 13 bases remaining between them. The CDR3 runs to 13 residues.

The chain is built from TRBV6-5 and TRBJ1-2; perhaps TRBD1 as D (5 bases). The V gene's germline CDR1 is MNHEY and CDR2 SVGAGI. The V gene lost 0 bases and the J gene lost 5 bases, with 16 bases spanning the gap. The CDR3 covers 16 residues. The CDR3 region is CASSYSSQGLPYGYTF. Here the CDR3 DNA reads TGTGCCAGCAGTTACTCATCTCAGGGCCTACCTTATGGCTACACCTTC.

The sample holds one count of this clone. The V and J genes are TRBV5-4 and TRBJ1-2; D is undetermined. V was pared by 2 bases and J by 4 bases, with 12 bases between. Germline V gene lookup returns CDR1 SGHNT and CDR2 YYREEE (reference sequence). CDR3 size: 14 residues. In DNA, the CDR3 is TGTGCCAGCAGCTTCCCGGGTGATAGCTATGGCTACACCTTC. It translates to CASSFPGDSYGYTF.